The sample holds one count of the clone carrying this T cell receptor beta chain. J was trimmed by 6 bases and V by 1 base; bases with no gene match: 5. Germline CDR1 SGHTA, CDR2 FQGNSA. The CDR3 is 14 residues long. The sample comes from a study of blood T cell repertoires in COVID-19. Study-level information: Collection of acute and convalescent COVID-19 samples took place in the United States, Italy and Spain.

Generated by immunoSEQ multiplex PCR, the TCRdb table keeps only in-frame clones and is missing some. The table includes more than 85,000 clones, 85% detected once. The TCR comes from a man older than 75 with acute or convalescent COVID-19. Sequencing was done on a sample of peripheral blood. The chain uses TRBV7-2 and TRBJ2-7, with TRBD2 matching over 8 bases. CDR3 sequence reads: CASSLGLAGGEQYF. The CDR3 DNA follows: TGTGCCAGCAGCTTAGGGCTAGCGGGCGGCGAGCAGTACTTC.